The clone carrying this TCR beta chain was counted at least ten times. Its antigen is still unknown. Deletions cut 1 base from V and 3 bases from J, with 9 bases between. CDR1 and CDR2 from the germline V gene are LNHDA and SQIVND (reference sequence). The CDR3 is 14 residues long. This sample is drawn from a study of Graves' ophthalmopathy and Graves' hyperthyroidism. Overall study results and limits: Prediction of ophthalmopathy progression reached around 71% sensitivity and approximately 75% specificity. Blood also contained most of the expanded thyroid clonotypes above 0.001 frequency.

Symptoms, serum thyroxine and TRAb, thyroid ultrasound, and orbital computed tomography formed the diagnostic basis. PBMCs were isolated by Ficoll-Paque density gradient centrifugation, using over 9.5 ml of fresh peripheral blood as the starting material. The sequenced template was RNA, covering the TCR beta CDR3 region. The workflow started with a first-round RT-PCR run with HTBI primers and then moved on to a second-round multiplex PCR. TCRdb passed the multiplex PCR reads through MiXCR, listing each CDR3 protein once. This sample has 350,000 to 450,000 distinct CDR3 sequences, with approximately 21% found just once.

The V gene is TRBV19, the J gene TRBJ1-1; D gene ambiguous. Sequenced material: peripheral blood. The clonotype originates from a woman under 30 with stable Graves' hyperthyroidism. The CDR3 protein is CASSIGQKDTEAFF. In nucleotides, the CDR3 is TGTGCCAGTAGTATAGGACAAAAAGACACTGAAGCTTTCTTT. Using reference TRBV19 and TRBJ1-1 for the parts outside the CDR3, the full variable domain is DGGITQSPKYLFRKEGQNVTLSCEQNLNHDAMYWYRQDPGQGLRLIYYSQIVNDFQKGDIAEGYSVSREKKESFPLTVTSAQKNPTAFYLCASSIGQKDTEAFFGQGTRLTVV.